The clone carrying this T cell receptor beta chain was observed a handful of times. What it binds is not known. The data were taken from a study of blood T cells in healthy people across ages. General study points: Older individuals had lower TCR beta diversity per million T cells (the decline was roughly linear).

Germline values: CDR1 SGHRS, CDR2 YFSETQ. The CDR3 runs to 13 residues. The V end lost 1 base, the J end lost 6 bases, and 9 bases lay between the germline ends. Next came a second PCR, run for about 6 to 12 cycles, which used a sample-barcoded 5' primer along with a J-beta primer mix. TCRdb reprocessed the 5' RACE reads via MiXCR and lists one record per CDR3 protein. Of 450,000 to 700,000 distinct CDR3 sequences listed, approximately 25% are singletons. The source is a woman in her seventies in good health. The chain recombines TRBV5-1 with TRBJ2-3; D is unclear. Material for sequencing was blood. The CDR3 spells CASSLTARDTQYF. As DNA, the CDR3 is TGCGCCAGCAGCTTGACCGCTCGGGATACGCAGTATTTT.